A selection of T cell receptor beta chains follows, all from one sample in a study of T cell repertoires in cytomegalovirus infection. TCRdb re-derived calls from the reads in MiXCR, one entry per CDR3 protein. The table lists hundreds of thousands of distinct CDR3 sequences, about 24% of them singletons. Sequencing was carried out using CD8+ T cells from PBMCs. These receptors originate from a human donor in good health (CMV status not recorded). Some clones in this sample may be carry-over from other donors' samples. The CDR3 runs from the conserved cysteine through the conserved F or W. The order of the fields is J gene, V gene, clone size, D gene, CDR3 protein, CDR3 DNA. D genes are given only for firm matches. Size values are once, few and many counts, or a class for expanded clones, and some rows have none.

j_call: TRBJ2-5; v_call: TRBV23-1; clone_size: few; d_call: -; cdr3_aa: CASSQERLVYF; cdr3_nt: TGCGCCAGCAGTCAAGAGCGGCTAGTGTACTTC
j_call: TRBJ2-2; v_call: TRBV12-5; clone_size: many; d_call: TRBD1; cdr3_aa: CASGLWTGGPTGELFF; cdr3_nt: TGTGCTAGTGGTTTGTGGACAGGAGGACCCACCGGGGAGCTGTTTTTT
j_call: TRBJ2-3; v_call: TRBV4-2; clone_size: few; d_call: TRBD2; cdr3_aa: CASSQDPLAGGLGDTQYF; cdr3_nt: TGTGCCAGCAGCCAAGACCCTTTGGCGGGGGGGCTCGGAGATACGCAGTATTTT
j_call: TRBJ1-5; v_call: TRBV19; clone_size: few; d_call: -; cdr3_aa: CASSTRGVQPQHF; cdr3_nt: TGTGCCAGTAGTACACGAGGGGTTCAGCCCCAGCATTTT
j_call: TRBJ2-2; v_call: TRBV11-1; clone_size: few; d_call: -; cdr3_aa: CASGIKANTGELFF; cdr3_nt: TGTGCCAGCGGTATTAAGGCGAACACCGGGGAGCTGTTTTTT
j_call: TRBJ1-2; v_call: TRBV7-9; clone_size: many; d_call: -; cdr3_aa: CASSLGGASLDGYTF; cdr3_nt: TGTGCCAGCAGCTTAGGTGGGGCCTCGTTGGATGGCTACACCTTC
j_call: TRBJ1-3; v_call: TRBV7-9; clone_size: few; d_call: -; cdr3_aa: CASSPTGPTPDGNTIYF; cdr3_nt: TGTGCCAGCAGCCCAACCGGACCTACCCCGGACGGAAACACCATATATTTT
j_call: TRBJ2-1; v_call: TRBV6-2/TRBV6-3; clone_size: -; d_call: TRBD2; cdr3_aa: CASSREDGVLSSYNEQFF; cdr3_nt: TGTGCCAGCAGTCGGGAGGACGGAGTCTTGAGCTCCTACAATGAGCAGTTCTTC
j_call: TRBJ1-1; v_call: TRBV28; clone_size: many; d_call: -; cdr3_aa: CASSLDWDLLNTEAFF; cdr3_nt: TGTGCCAGCAGCCTGGACTGGGACCTTTTGAACACTGAAGCTTTCTTT
j_call: TRBJ2-1; v_call: TRBV2; clone_size: -; d_call: TRBD2; cdr3_aa: CASNRLAGGVEF; cdr3_nt: TGTGCCAGCAACCGACTAGCGGGGGGGGTCGAATTC
j_call: TRBJ2-3; v_call: TRBV11-2; clone_size: many; d_call: TRBD1; cdr3_aa: CASSVGTGPRTDTQYF; cdr3_nt: TGTGCCAGCAGCGTCGGGACAGGCCCTCGCACAGATACGCAGTATTTT
j_call: TRBJ1-2; v_call: TRBV2; clone_size: once; d_call: TRBD1; cdr3_aa: CASREALDGQGDGCTF; cdr3_nt: TGTGCCAGCAGGGAAGCTCTTGATGGACAGGGAGATGGCTGCACCTTC
j_call: TRBJ2-1; v_call: TRBV27; clone_size: few; d_call: -; cdr3_aa: CASSFWDSPHEQFF; cdr3_nt: TGTGCCAGCAGTTTTTGGGACTCCCCCCACGAGCAGTTCTTC
j_call: TRBJ2-3; v_call: TRBV10-3; clone_size: many; d_call: -; cdr3_aa: CALRGDSVNTQYF; cdr3_nt: TGTGCCCTGCGGGGGGACAGCGTCAACACGCAGTATTTT
j_call: TRBJ2-7; v_call: TRBV4-1; clone_size: -; d_call: -; cdr3_aa: CANSQGLSAYEQYF; cdr3_nt: TGCGCCAACAGCCAAGGCTTGTCTGCCTACGAGCAGTACTTC
j_call: TRBJ2-1; v_call: TRBV7-8; clone_size: many; d_call: -; cdr3_aa: CASSPLVRRASPYNEQFF; cdr3_nt: TGTGCCAGCAGCCCATTGGTACGCAGGGCGAGTCCCTACAATGAGCAGTTCTTC
j_call: TRBJ1-1; v_call: TRBV28; clone_size: -; d_call: -; cdr3_aa: CASSLWRGGTEAFF; cdr3_nt: TGTGCCAGCAGTTTATGGCGGGGGGGAACTGAAGCTTTCTTT
j_call: TRBJ1-4; v_call: TRBV7-9; clone_size: few; d_call: -; cdr3_aa: CASRGRTNEKLFF; cdr3_nt: TGTGCCAGCAGGGGAAGAACTAATGAAAAACTGTTTTTT
j_call: TRBJ2-1; v_call: TRBV19; clone_size: many; d_call: TRBD1; cdr3_aa: CASSTDRNEQFF; cdr3_nt: TGTGCCAGTAGTACGGACAGGAATGAGCAGTTCTTC
j_call: TRBJ2-3; v_call: TRBV19; clone_size: once; d_call: TRBD1; cdr3_aa: CASNSWTGYMIQYF; cdr3_nt: TGTGCCAGTAATTCTTGGACAGGGTACATGATACAGTATTTT
j_call: TRBJ1-3; v_call: TRBV28; clone_size: -; d_call: -; cdr3_aa: CASSVHTTVSGNTIYF; cdr3_nt: TGTGCCAGCAGCGTCCACACAACCGTATCTGGAAACACCATATATTTT
j_call: TRBJ2-2; v_call: TRBV10-2; clone_size: -; d_call: -; cdr3_aa: CASTQVSLNTGELFF; cdr3_nt: TGCGCCAGCACCCAAGTGAGCCTTAACACCGGGGAGCTGTTTTTT